This T cell receptor (beta chain) was sequenced during a study of TIL therapy for anti-PD-1-resistant metastatic lung cancer. Across the study: Median patient age was about 56, ranging about 38-80 years.

Time point described: pre-treatment sample, taken before nivolumab and TIL therapy. The immunoSEQ assay was v3. Assay: immunoSEQ multiplex PCR; the TCRdb copy retains only in-frame clones and omits some. This sample has 54,000 or so clones; more than 60% occur once, and the top ten carry more than 1.5%. Trimming removed 4 bases from V and 5 bases from J; junction bases left unmatched: 16. CDR3 length: 18 amino acids. The germline V gene has CDR1 SGHRS and CDR2 YFSETQ. This clonotype originated in a person between 25 and 80 years old with non-small cell lung cancer. Sequences were derived from blood, sampled at baseline. V usage is TRBV5-1 and J usage is TRBJ1-2; 11 bases are shared with TRBD1. The DNA of the CDR3 is TGCGCCAGCAGCGCCATCCGGACAGGGGGCGCAGGTTCATATGGCTACACCTTC. Protein: CASSAIRTGGAGSYGYTF.